This T cell receptor (beta chain) was captured by sequencing in a study of blood T cells in healthy people across ages. Findings and limits, study-wide: Naive CD4+ cell counts and diversity both ran higher in long-lived than in aged donors.

Germline V gives CDR1 SSHAT, CDR2 FNYEAQ (reference sequence). The CDR3 runs 14 residues. On this clonotype itself: Its antigen is unknown. Germline and junction disagree at one end, which may indicate a read error.

It was with a sample-barcoded 5' primer and a J-beta primer mix that a second PCR of roughly 7 to 11 cycles was run. TCRdb reanalysed the 5' RACE reads using MiXCR and keeps one entry per CDR3 protein. This table holds 700,000 to 800,000 distinct CDR3 sequences, roughly 41% found once. Sequencing input: blood. The TCR comes from a woman aged 55-69 years in good health. The V call is TRBV7-7, the J call TRBJ2-4; TRBD2 matches 8 bases. Near its end, the DNA agrees better with TRBJ2-7, so the J call may be wrong. Written as DNA, the CDR3 is TGTGCTAGCAGCAAGGGACTAGGAAACTACGAGCAGTACTTC. Translation gives CASSKGLGNYEQYF.